Below, 29 T cell receptor beta chains from the same sample are listed, as sequenced in a study of T-cell memory formation after mild COVID-19. One entry per CDR3 protein, called by TCRdb with MiXCR from the 5' RACE reads. This table has 470,000 or so distinct CDR3 sequences, 20% appearing once. Sequencing used PBMCs or a T cell subset sorted from them (not recorded which). Every receptor here comes from an adult woman who had mild COVID-19 (a few samples of this study predate the infection). Cell type and time point are not known.

This chain links TRBV7-8 with TRBJ1-2, with 9 nucleotides matching TRBD1. In germline, CDR1 is SGHVS, CDR2 FQNEAQ. This CDR3 is built from 16 residues. J lost 3 bases, V lost 4 bases, and 9 bases had no gene match. The CDR3 DNA sequence: TGTGCCAGCAGCTCGCCCCGGGACAGGGCTTACTATGGCTACACCTTC. This sequence encodes CASSSPRDRAYYGYTF.

This chain joins TRBV15 and TRBJ2-3; D not resolved. The length of the CDR3 is 14 residues. Trimming shortened V by 1 base and J by 5 bases, and 10 bases separated the two germline ends. Germline V gives CDR1 LNHNV, CDR2 YYDKDF (reference sequence). The CDR3 loop is CATSRGTRVDTQYF. The DNA for the CDR3 is TGTGCCACCAGCAGAGGGACCAGAGTAGATACGCAGTATTTT.

The chain combines TRBV4-3 with TRBJ2-3; no firm D call. The ends were cut back, 0 bases at V and 12 bases at J, with 13 bases in the middle. The CDR3 covers 13 residues. CDR1 is LGHNA and CDR2 is YSLEER in the germline V gene. The CDR3: CASSQEGPVGQYF. The CDR3 coding sequence is TGCGCCAGCAGCCAAGAAGGACCAGTGGGCCAGTATTTT.

V is TRBV11-2 and J is TRBJ2-1; TRBD2 matches 10 bases. This CDR3 has 16 residues. Germline V CDR1 and CDR2: SGHAT, FQNNGV. The V gene end was trimmed by 3 bases and the J gene end by 4 bases; junction bases not matched to a gene: 6. The CDR3 protein is CASSFTGTSAYNEQFF. CDR3 nucleotide sequence: TGTGCCAGCAGCTTCACCGGGACTAGCGCGTACAATGAGCAGTTCTTC.

The chain joins TRBV4-1 to TRBJ2-7; 11 bases fit TRBD1. With V trimmed by 2 bases and J by 7 bases, 7 bases remained unmatched. The CDR3 has 15 amino acids. Germline CDR1 MGHRA, CDR2 YSYEKL. The CDR3 bases are TGCGCCAGCAGCCAATGGGCTGGGACAGGGGGGGAGCAGTACTTC. Protein sequence: CASSQWAGTGGEQYF.

This clonotype was detected a few times. The gene calls are TRBV6-6 and TRBJ1-1; D may be TRBD1 (6 bases). This CDR3 has 15 amino acids. V lost 2 bases and J 4 bases, leaving 14 bases between the germline ends. The germline gives CDR1 MNHNY, CDR2 SVGAGI (reference sequence). CDR3 bases: TGTGCCAGCAGTTACAGGGACACGGGTCGCACTGAAGCTTTCTTT. It translates to CASSYRDTGRTEAFF.

This clonotype was detected only a few times. The chain has TRBV20-1 and TRBJ2-5, with a weak D call TRBD2 (5 bases). The germline V gene encodes CDR1 DFQATT and CDR2 SNEGSKA (reference sequence). V was shortened by 3 bases and J by 3 bases, with 8 bases between the two germline ends. The CDR3 spans 12 residues. CDR3 in DNA: TGCAGTGCTAGGAGCGGAAAAGAGACCCAGTACTTC. As protein: CSARSGKETQYF.

The genes are TRBV27 and TRBJ2-3; D is ambiguous. Germline loops: CDR1 MNHEY, CDR2 SMNVEV (reference sequence). V was pared by 5 bases and J by 2 bases, with 11 bases between. The CDR3 is 14 residues long. Written as DNA, the CDR3 is TGTGCCAGCAGTCCGACTGCCCTCACAGATACGCAGTATTTT. Encoded protein: CASSPTALTDTQYF.

This clonotype was recorded a few times. V gene TRBV6-5 combines with J gene TRBJ1-5; 11 positions agree with TRBD1. Germline assignment: CDR1 MNHEY and CDR2 SVGAGI. The CDR3 is made up of 18 amino acids. With V trimmed by 2 bases and J by 4 bases, 10 bases remained unmatched. CDR3 sequence: CASSYRGGGTGGNQPQHF. The CDR3 DNA sequence: TGTGCCAGCAGTTACCGAGGCGGGGGGACAGGGGGGAATCAGCCCCAGCATTTT.

The chain has TRBV12-3 or TRBV12-4 and TRBJ1-1; weak D call: TRBD1 (6 bases). This CDR3 spans 14 amino acids. V lost 5 bases and J lost 1, with 11 bases in between. The CDR3 DNA reads as TGTGCCAGCAGTCAGGGACACCCGAACACTGAAGCTTTCTTT. Protein product: CASSQGHPNTEAFF.

This clonotype was seen a handful of times. The chain joins TRBV5-1 to TRBJ2-3; tentatively, D is TRBD2 (6 bases). The CDR3 contains 16 residues. The germline CDR1 and CDR2 sequences are SGHRS and YFSETQ. The V end was cut by 7 bases, the J end by 2 bases, with 20 bases between. CDR3: CASGGLNWPPTDTQYF. CDR3 sequence (DNA): TGCGCCAGCGGAGGGTTGAATTGGCCCCCCACAGATACGCAGTATTTT. The whole variable domain, remainder taken from reference TRBV5-1 and TRBJ2-3, is KAGVTQTPRYLIKTRGQQVTLSCSPISGHRSVSWYQQTPGQGLQFLFEYFSETQRNKGNFPGRFSGRQFSNSRSEMNVSTLELGDSALYLCASGGLNWPPTDTQYFGPGTRLTVL.

This clonotype has a handful of counts. The V and J genes are TRBV7-2 and TRBJ1-5; possibly TRBD1 for D (5 bases). The ends were cut back, 0 bases at V and 4 bases at J, with 10 bases in the middle. The CDR3 spans 15 residues. Germline CDR1 is SGHTA and CDR2 is FQGNSA. The CDR3 coding sequence is TGTGCCAGCAGCTTAGCGCATGGGGGAAATCAGCCCCAGCATTTT. Translating gives CASSLAHGGNQPQHF.

This sequence joins TRBV7-9 and TRBJ2-7; D uncertain. Germline CDR1 SEHNR, CDR2 FQNEAQ (reference sequence). This CDR3 has 15 residues. Trimming removed 5 bases from V and 0 bases from J, with 14 bases in between. CDR3 in DNA: TGTGCCAGCAGCCCACTATCCGAAGGCTCCTACGAGCAGTACTTC. Residues: CASSPLSEGSYEQYF.

V is TRBV20-1 and J is TRBJ2-7, with 7 bases that match TRBD2. V lost 7 bases and J lost 6; bases outside the gene matches: 15. CDR3 length: 14 residues. Germline values: CDR1 DFQATT, CDR2 SNEGSKA (reference sequence). The CDR3 sequence is CSVVTYGEGREQYF. CDR3 in DNA: TGCAGTGTTGTGACATATGGGGAGGGCCGCGAGCAGTACTTC.

The chain is built from TRBV24-1 and TRBJ2-5, with 8 positions matching TRBD2. Per the germline V gene, CDR1 is KGHDR and CDR2 is SFDVKD. With 4 bases clipped from V and 0 bases from J, the junction kept 6 bases outside the gene matches. The CDR3 sequence is 16 residues long. The CDR3 DNA reads as TGTGCCACCAGTGAGGAGACTAGCGAGTACCAAGAGACCCAGTACTTC. This codes for CATSEETSEYQETQYF.

This clonotype came up a few times. The rearrangement links TRBV7-2 to TRBJ2-1, with TRBD2 as a possible D gene (5 bases). The CDR3 is 12 amino acids. Germline CDR1 and CDR2: SGHTA and FQGNSA. Trimming left V 2 bases short and J 9 bases short, with 8 bases between. DNA of the CDR3: TGTGCCAGCAGCTTACGGGGTGGTGAGCAGTTCTTC. It translates to CASSLRGGEQFF. Combining the CDR3 with reference TRBV7-2 and TRBJ2-1 gives the whole variable domain GAGVSQSPSNKVTEKGKDVELRCDPISGHTALYWYRQSLGQGLEFLIYFQGNSAPDKSGLPSDRFSAERTGGSVSTLTIQRTQQEDSAVYLCASSLRGGEQFFGPGTRLTVL.

The chain recombines TRBV7-2 with TRBJ2-3, with D hard to call. V was trimmed by 7 bases and J by 4 bases, leaving 15 bases between them. The CDR3 sequence is 14 residues long. The germline CDR1 and CDR2 sequences are SGHTA and FQGNSA. The CDR3 sequence: CASIGHSVADTQYF. The CDR3 DNA reads TGTGCCAGCATCGGTCACTCTGTTGCAGATACGCAGTATTTT.

This clonotype was recorded many times. The gene calls are TRBV20-1 and TRBJ2-1; a possible D gene is TRBD2 (5 bases). The CDR3 runs to 17 residues. Trimming cost V 2 bases and J 3 bases, with 20 bases left between them. CDR1 and CDR2 (germline): DFQATT, SNEGSKA (reference sequence). The CDR3 loop is CSARSSAEVDHYNEQFF. The CDR3 DNA sequence: TGCAGTGCTAGATCCTCAGCGGAGGTCGACCACTACAATGAGCAGTTCTTC.

In this sample, this clonotype turned up many times. J is TRBJ2-1 and V is TRBV6-1; no clear D. The V end was cut by 8 bases, the J end by 0 bases, with 5 bases between. The CDR3 is 12 residues long. Germline V lookup: CDR1 MNHNS, CDR2 SASEGT. The CDR3 is CASGSSYNEQFF. The DNA of the CDR3 is TGTGCCAGCGGCAGCTCCTACAATGAGCAGTTCTTC.

The chain is built from TRBV2 and TRBJ1-5, with D possibly being TRBD1 (5 bases). Germline V CDR1 and CDR2: SNHLY, FYNNEI. There are 15 residues in the CDR3. The V end lost 6 bases, the J end lost 6 bases, and 18 bases lay between the germline ends. As DNA, the CDR3 is TGTGCCAGCAGGGGGGGAGGAAGCCGGAGTCAGCCCCAGCATTTT. It specifies CASRGGGSRSQPQHF.

The chain uses TRBV20-1 and TRBJ1-5; D gene uncertain. CDR1 is DFQATT and CDR2 is SNEGSKA in the germline V gene (reference sequence). The CDR3 is 14 residues long. Trimming took 3 bases from V and 7 from J, leaving 16 bases between them. The CDR3 DNA reads as TGCAGTGCTAGCATTGGGGTCAGCGGGCAGCCCCAGCATTTT. Protein sequence: CSASIGVSGQPQHF.

This clonotype was counted between two and nine times. J is TRBJ1-5 and V is TRBV7-2; D is possibly TRBD1 (6 bases). The CDR3 length is 14 residues. The germline V gene encodes CDR1 SGHTA and CDR2 FQGNSA. The V end lost 2 bases, the J end lost 6 bases, and 11 bases lay between the germline ends. In DNA, the CDR3 is TGTGCCAGCAGCTTATCGGGAGGGGGTCAGCCCCAGCATTTT. This translates into CASSLSGGGQPQHF.

This clonotype was found a few times. The rearrangement uses TRBV12-3 or TRBV12-4 and TRBJ2-7, with D perhaps given as TRBD1 or TRBD2 (6 bases each). V was pared by 5 bases and J by 0 bases, with 20 bases between. This CDR3 comprises 17 residues. DNA for the CDR3: TGTGCCAGCAGTCAGACAGGAGGAGGAGGGAGCTCCTACGAGCAGTACTTC. This sequence encodes CASSQTGGGGSSYEQYF.

This clonotype was detected a few times. The rearrangement joins TRBV30 to TRBJ2-7; TRBD1 is a possible D gene (5 bases). V lost 4 bases, J lost 4 bases, and 14 bases lay in between. From germline, CDR1 is GTSNPN and CDR2 SVGIG (reference sequence). The CDR3 length is 13 residues. This CDR3 is CAWTQELNYEQYF. In DNA, the CDR3 is TGTGCCTGGACACAGGAATTAAATTACGAGCAGTACTTC.

The genes are TRBV3-1 and TRBJ1-1; a weak D match, TRBD1 (6 bases). Germline CDR1 is LGHDT and CDR2 is YNNKEL (reference sequence). The CDR3 totals 11 residues. The V end lost 4 bases, the J end lost 6 bases, and 6 bases lay between the germline ends. The CDR3 DNA is TGTGCCAGCAGCCGACAGGCTGAAGCTTTCTTT. It translates to CASSRQAEAFF.

The chain combines TRBV9 with TRBJ2-1; 10 nucleotides match TRBD2. Germline lookup yields CDR1 SGDLS and CDR2 YYNGEE. The CDR3 extends over 15 amino acids. V gave up 3 bases and J gave up 4 bases; unmatched junction bases: 4. The CDR3 loop is CASSATSGVYNEQFF. Written as DNA, the CDR3 is TGTGCCAGCAGCGCTACTAGCGGGGTGTACAATGAGCAGTTCTTC.

A few counts support this clonotype. The V and J genes are TRBV20-1 and TRBJ2-7, with a weak D call TRBD2 (6 bases). Germline V CDR1 and CDR2: DFQATT, SNEGSKA (reference sequence). V was cut by 3 bases and J by 2 bases, with 14 bases left in between. This CDR3 is built from 14 residues. The CDR3 DNA reads TGCAGTGCTAGTTCGGCGCGGGGTACCTACGAGCAGTACTTC. Its translation is CSASSARGTYEQYF.

There are a few counts of this clonotype. The chain uses TRBV7-2 and TRBJ1-3; 7 bases match TRBD1. Looked up from germline, CDR1 is SGHTA and CDR2 is FQGNSA. The CDR3 spans 15 residues. V dropped 2 bases and J dropped 2; count of bases not matched to a gene: 3. CDR3 bases: TGTGCCAGCAGCTTATTAGGGGGCCCTGGAAACACCATATATTTT. Encoded protein: CASSLLGGPGNTIYF. Based on the CDR3 plus reference TRBV7-2 and TRBJ1-3, the full variable domain is GAGVSQSPSNKVTEKGKDVELRCDPISGHTALYWYRQSLGQGLEFLIYFQGNSAPDKSGLPSDRFSAERTGGSVSTLTIQRTQQEDSAVYLCASSLLGGPGNTIYFGEGSWLTVV.

The CDR3: CASSHDRASEAFF. The DNA of the CDR3 is TGTGCCAGCAGTCACGACAGGGCCTCTGAAGCTTTCTTT. V and J are TRBV3-1 and TRBJ1-1; 7 bases fit TRBD1. The CDR3 is 13 residues long. CDR1 is LGHDT, CDR2 YNNKEL, per germline (reference sequence). V was pared by 6 bases and J by 6 bases, with 7 bases of the junction left unmatched.